These T cell receptor beta chains were read from a single sample in a study of identical twins. TCRdb re-called the 5' RACE reads through MiXCR, storing one row per CDR3 protein. The sample lists around 250,000 distinct CDR3 sequences; 5.5% to 7% were seen once. These same data were also listed under a study on yellow fever vaccine responses in identical twins.

Sequencing input: memory (CD45RO+) T cells sorted from blood. The receptors originated from a woman between 18 and 29 years old in good health. CDR3s include the opening cysteine and the closing phenylalanine or tryptophan. Each record gives: D gene, J gene, V gene, clone size, CDR3 protein, CDR3 DNA. D genes are given only for firm matches. Rows give clone size only sometimes, using once, few, many, or a class for an expanded clone.

>NA|TRBJ1-4|TRBV7-9|many
CASSPRGGGNGEKLFF
TGTGCCAGCAGCCCCAGGGGTGGGGGCAATGGTGAAAAACTGTTTTTT
>TRBD1|TRBJ1-6|TRBV5-1|many
CASRRDSTPLHF
TGCGCCAGCAGACGGGACAGCACACCCCTCCACTTT
>TRBD1|TRBJ2-5|TRBV3-1|few
CASSQGTGDLETQYF
TGTGCCAGCAGCCAAGGGACAGGGGATTTAGAGACCCAGTACTTC
>TRBD1|TRBJ2-3|TRBV10-3|many
CAISVGQEYTDTQYF
TGTGCCATCAGTGTAGGACAGGAATACACAGATACGCAGTATTTT
>TRBD2|TRBJ2-1|TRBV3-1|few
CASSQGLAGAREQFF
TGTGCCAGCAGCCAAGGGCTAGCGGGAGCGCGTGAGCAGTTCTTC
>NA|TRBJ2-5|TRBV3-1|NA
CASSHATGQYF
TGTGCCAGCAGCCACGCGACAGGCCAGTACTTC
>NA|TRBJ1-6|TRBV27|few
CASRGDTHNSPLHF
TGTGCCAGCAGGGGGGACACCCATAATTCACCCCTCCACTTT
>NA|TRBJ2-7|TRBV5-6|NA
CASSPGHPPWEQYF
TGTGCCAGCAGCCCGGGGCACCCACCGTGGGAGCAGTACTTC
>NA|TRBJ2-5|TRBV3-1|many
CASSRELTERKETQYF
TGTGCCAGCAGCCGAGAATTGACAGAAAGAAAAGAGACCCAGTACTTC
>NA|TRBJ1-1|TRBV7-9|few
CASSYHSGVHTEAFF
TGTGCCAGCAGCTACCACTCAGGGGTCCACACTGAAGCTTTCTTT
>NA|TRBJ2-1|TRBV9|many
CASSADRLSYNEQFF
TGTGCCAGCAGCGCCGACAGGCTCTCCTACAATGAGCAGTTCTTC
>NA|TRBJ2-3|TRBV7-9|few
CASSLDLRNTDTQYF
TGTGCCAGCAGCTTAGATTTAAGAAACACAGATACGCAGTATTTT
>TRBD2|TRBJ2-3|TRBV5-4|few
CASSDHQGLAAAATQYF
TGTGCCAGCAGCGACCACCAAGGACTAGCGGCGGCTGCTACGCAGTATTTT
>TRBD2|TRBJ2-2|TRBV5-1|many
CATRGVTGELFF
TGCGCCACCCGGGGGGTCACCGGGGAGCTGTTTTTT
>NA|TRBJ1-2|TRBV12-3/TRBV12-4|NA
CASSPIGGHGYTF
TGTGCCAGCAGCCCCATCGGAGGGCACGGCTACACCTTC
>NA|TRBJ2-5|TRBV5-5|many
CASRRGVQETQYF
TGTGCCAGCAGAAGGGGCGTCCAAGAGACCCAGTACTTC
>NA|TRBJ1-5|TRBV15|many
CATSRGEQDNQPQHF
TGTGCCACCAGCAGAGGAGAACAGGACAATCAGCCCCAGCATTTT
>NA|TRBJ2-3|TRBV6-1|NA
CASKGPNFSTDTQYF
TGTGCCAGCAAGGGACCCAACTTTAGCACAGATACGCAGTATTTT
>NA|TRBJ1-4|TRBV5-1|many
CASSSLVEEKLFF
TGCGCCAGCAGCTCCCTAGTGGAGGAAAAACTGTTTTTT